A selection of T cell receptor beta chains follows, all from one sample in a study of blood T cell repertoires in COVID-19. Only in-frame clones appear in the TCRdb table, and some are missing; sequencing was by immunoSEQ multiplex PCR. The sample shows about 190,000 clones, more than 75% of them seen only once. Sequenced material: peripheral blood. All receptors come from a woman in her seventies with COVID-19, enrolled during active disease. Both conserved end residues are part of each CDR3. A D gene is named only where the DNA matches it firmly. Clone size is not always given. Where it is, it says once, few, many or a class for expanded clones.

TRBV27	-	TRBJ1-1	-	TGTGCCAGCGGCAGGGACATGAACACTGAAGCTTTCTTT	CASGRDMNTEAFF
TRBV9	-	TRBJ2-1	-	TGTGCCAGCAGCGTGGGAACCGGGACACGATACAATGAGCAGTTCTTC	CASSVGTGTRYNEQFF
TRBV19	TRBD2	TRBJ2-1	-	TGTGCCAGTACCCAAGCGGGGTACTCCTACAATGAGCAGTTCTTC	CASTQAGYSYNEQFF
TRBV5-3	TRBD1	TRBJ1-4	-	TGTGCCAGAAGCATAGGCGGGCAGGGGGTGGGAAAACTGTTTTTT	CARSIGGQGVGKLFF
TRBV7-2	TRBD2	TRBJ2-1	-	TGTGCCAGCAGCCTGGGACTAGCGGGAGATGAGCAGTTCTTC	CASSLGLAGDEQFF
TRBV7-7	TRBD2	TRBJ2-5	-	TGTGCTAGCAGCCAAGGACTAGCGGGAGCTGCGGAGACCCAGTACTTC	CASSQGLAGAAETQYF
TRBV2	-	TRBJ1-6	-	TGTGCCAGCAGTGGATCATCTCCAAGGGAGTCACCCCTCCACTTT	CASSGSSPRESPLHF
TRBV5-1	TRBD2	TRBJ2-3	-	TGCGCCAGCAGCCAGCTCCGACTAGCGGGACGTCAGGCAGATACGCAGTATTTT	CASSQLRLAGRQADTQYF
TRBV18	TRBD1	TRBJ1-1	-	TGTGCCAGCTCAGCCGAAGACAGGGGGCTTTACACTGAAGCTTTCTTT	CASSAEDRGLYTEAFF
TRBV19	-	TRBJ2-7	-	TGTGCCAGTAGTATAGTGCAGGGCGAGCAGTACTTC	CASSIVQGEQYF
TRBV19	TRBD2	TRBJ2-7	-	TGTGCCAGTGGGACTAGCGGCTACGAGCAGTACTTC	CASGTSGYEQYF
TRBV13	TRBD1	TRBJ1-6	-	TGTGCCAGCAGCATGAATCCGGGACAGGGGCATAATTCACCCCTCCACTTT	CASSMNPGQGHNSPLHF
TRBV2	TRBD1	TRBJ1-6	once	TGTGCCAGCAGTGAATCGGGACAGCCTAATTCACCCCTCCACTTT	CASSESGQPNSPLHF
TRBV14	-	TRBJ2-4	-	TGTGCCAGCAGCCAAAATACAGGGATCCTAGCCAAAAACATTCAGTACTTC	CASSQNTGILAKNIQYF
TRBV6-5	-	TRBJ2-3	-	TGTGCCAGCAGTTACTCGGCGGCGGGCACTACGCAGTATTTT	CASSYSAAGTTQYF
TRBV6-5	-	TRBJ1-2	many	TGTGCCAGCAGAGATCTACCAACAGGGTCCCCAGGCTACACCTTC	CASRDLPTGSPGYTF
TRBV3-1/TRBV3-2	-	TRBJ1-6	few	TGTGCCAGCAGCCAAGTCCGGGATTCACCCCTCCACTTT	CASSQVRDSPLHF
TRBV18	-	TRBJ1-6	-	TGTGCCAGCTCTCAAGGACAGACCTCACCCCTCCACTTT	CASSQGQTSPLHF
TRBV28	TRBD1	TRBJ1-3	-	TGTGCCAGCAGTTATGGGACAGCATCTGGAAACACCATATATTTT	CASSYGTASGNTIYF
TRBV27	-	TRBJ1-3	few	TGTGCCAGCAGGGACTCAATAGACAGGGGAAACACCATATATTTT	CASRDSIDRGNTIYF
TRBV7-2	-	TRBJ2-7	-	TGTGCCAGCAGCTATGTTTGGGCAGCAGCCTACGAGCAGTACTTC	CASSYVWAAAYEQYF
TRBV29-1	-	TRBJ2-2	-	TGCAGCGTTGTAGGGGGAGAATGGGACACCGGGGAGCTGTTTTTT	CSVVGGEWDTGELFF
TRBV11-2	-	TRBJ1-2	-	TGTGCCAGCAGCTCAAACTATGGCTACACCTTC	CASSSNYGYTF
TRBV28	-	TRBJ1-2	-	TGTGCCAGCAGTCCCCCCCGGGTCTATGGCTACACCTTC	CASSPPRVYGYTF
TRBV24-1	-	TRBJ2-1	-	TGTGCCACCAGTGAGTCCTGGACAGCGGACAATGAGCAGTTCTTC	CATSESWTADNEQFF
TRBV5-8	-	TRBJ2-3	-	TGTGCCAGCAGCTCAGGGAGCACAGATACGCAGTATTTT	CASSSGSTDTQYF
TRBV19	-	TRBJ1-1	once	TGTGCCGGTAGAAGGGGAACTGAAGCTTTCTTT	CAGRRGTEAFF
TRBV2	-	TRBJ1-2	-	TGTGCCAGCAGGCAGGGTGCGACTAACTATGGCTACACCTTC	CASRQGATNYGYTF
TRBV28	-	TRBJ1-5	-	TGTGCCAGCAGCCCGTATAGCAATCAGCCCCAGCATTTT	CASSPYSNQPQHF
TRBV28	-	TRBJ2-7	-	TGTGCCAGCAGTTTATCCGGGAACGAGCAGTACTTC	CASSLSGNEQYF
TRBV30	-	TRBJ1-5	-	TGTGCCTGGAGTGGCCCCGGGGTTAGCAATCAGCCCCAGCATTTT	CAWSGPGVSNQPQHF
TRBV28	TRBD1	TRBJ1-2	-	TGTGCCAGCAGTTTCTCGGACAGGGATGGCTACACCTTC	CASSFSDRDGYTF
TRBV10-3	TRBD1	TRBJ2-1	-	TGTGCCATCAGCCGATTACCGGGACAGGGGCTTCCCTTGAGGGACAACAATGAGCAGTTCTTC	CAISRLPGQGLPLRDNNEQFF
TRBV28	-	TRBJ1-1	-	TGTGCCAGCAGTTTATGGGGGGCGGGGAACACTGAAGCTTTCTTT	CASSLWGAGNTEAFF
TRBV6-5	TRBD1	TRBJ1-1	-	TGTGCCAGCAGTTATTTAACGCAGGGGGTAACTGAAGCTTTCTTT	CASSYLTQGVTEAFF
TRBV28	TRBD2	TRBJ2-3	-	TGTGCCAGCAGTTTAGAGCGGGGACTCACAGATACGCAGTATTTT	CASSLERGLTDTQYF
TRBV5-1	TRBD1	TRBJ1-6	-	TGCGCCAGCAGCCGACCACCGGGACAGGTGGATAATTCACCCCTCCACTTT	CASSRPPGQVDNSPLHF
TRBV28	-	TRBJ2-7	-	TGTGCCAGCACCAGAAAGGACTTCTACGAGCAGTACTTC	CASTRKDFYEQYF
TRBV28	-	TRBJ1-1	-	TGTGCCAGCAGTTTAAAAACGGGGAACACTGAAGCTTTCTTT	CASSLKTGNTEAFF